The rows below give T cell receptor beta chains drawn from one sample of a study of cytomegalovirus exposure and HLA in healthy donors. The repertoire was sequenced with immunoSEQ multiplex PCR; TCRdb's copy has only in-frame clones and lacks some. The sample has 150,000 or so clones; 94% are singletons. What was sequenced was PBMCs. All receptors derive from a man aged 18-30 years in good health and CMV-seropositive. CDR3s include the opening cysteine and the closing phenylalanine or tryptophan. The order of the fields is D gene, clone size, J gene, V gene, CDR3 DNA, CDR3 protein. A D gene is named only where the DNA matches it firmly. Size tells how often a clone was seen (once, few, many) or the class of an expanded clone, and some rows leave it out.

D: NA; size: NA; J: TRBJ2-3; V: TRBV2; DNA: TGTGCCAGCAGCCCCCACTCGCCGGAGTTCGATACGCAGTATTTT; CDR3: CASSPHSPEFDTQYF
D: TRBD1; size: NA; J: TRBJ2-1; V: TRBV19; DNA: TGTGCCAGTAGTAGTGGACAGGGAAGGCTAGACTACTCCTACAATGAGCAGTTCTTC; CDR3: CASSSGQGRLDYSYNEQFF
D: TRBD2; size: NA; J: TRBJ2-1; V: TRBV7-2; DNA: TGTGCCAGCAGCCCCCGGACTAGCGGCGAAAATGAGCAGTTCTTC; CDR3: CASSPRTSGENEQFF
D: TRBD2; size: few; J: TRBJ2-7; V: TRBV10-2; DNA: TGCGCCAGCACTCGGACTAGCGGGCCCTACGAGCAGTACTTC; CDR3: CASTRTSGPYEQYF
D: NA; size: once; J: TRBJ2-2; V: TRBV27; DNA: TGTGCCAGCAGTTTAGGGGTGGGACTCCCAAACGCCGGGGAGCTGTTTTTT; CDR3: CASSLGVGLPNAGELFF
D: TRBD1; size: NA; J: TRBJ2-7; V: TRBV28; DNA: TGTGCCAGCCCCCCTGGACAGGTAGTCTACGAGCAGTACTTC; CDR3: CASPPGQVVYEQYF
D: NA; size: NA; J: TRBJ2-1; V: TRBV2; DNA: TGTGCCGGAGACGCGGGGTCCTACAATGAGCAGTTCTTC; CDR3: CAGDAGSYNEQFF
D: TRBD1; size: NA; J: TRBJ1-1; V: TRBV4-1; DNA: TGCGCCAGCAGCCTGGGACAGGGGATGGGCACTGAAGCTTTCTTT; CDR3: CASSLGQGMGTEAFF
D: TRBD2; size: NA; J: TRBJ2-5; V: TRBV5-1; DNA: TGCGCCAGCAGCTTCGGGGGGCAAGCGGGAGGCCTCCGGGAGACCCAGTACTTC; CDR3: CASSFGGQAGGLRETQYF
D: NA; size: NA; J: TRBJ2-1; V: TRBV19; DNA: TGTGCCAGTAGCGGGTCAGGGGTCCGGGGTGAGCAGTTCTTC; CDR3: CASSGSGVRGEQFF
D: NA; size: NA; J: TRBJ1-2; V: TRBV13; DNA: TGTGCCAGCAGCTTCAGGGTTGATGGCTACACCTTC; CDR3: CASSFRVDGYTF
D: NA; size: NA; J: TRBJ2-2; V: TRBV28; DNA: TGTGCCAGCAGTTTAGGGACATCCGGGGAGCTGTTTTTT; CDR3: CASSLGTSGELFF
D: TRBD2; size: NA; J: TRBJ2-7; V: TRBV30; DNA: TGTGCCTGGAGTGACGTGACGGCGGGAGGTCCCGGCTACGAGCAGTACTTC; CDR3: CAWSDVTAGGPGYEQYF
D: TRBD2; size: NA; J: TRBJ2-7; V: TRBV2; DNA: TGTGCCATCGCCAATAGCGGGCGGTACGAGCAGTACTTC; CDR3: CAIANSGRYEQYF
D: TRBD1; size: NA; J: TRBJ1-4; V: TRBV13; DNA: TGTGCCAGCAGCCCGGGACAGTCTAATGAAAAACTGTTTTTT; CDR3: CASSPGQSNEKLFF
D: NA; size: NA; J: TRBJ2-3; V: TRBV2; DNA: TGTGCCAGCAGTGCAAGGACTAGGGGGGATACGCAGTATTTT; CDR3: CASSARTRGDTQYF
D: TRBD2; size: NA; J: TRBJ2-7; V: TRBV28; DNA: TGTGCCAGCAGACCCGGTCTAGCGGGACCCTACGGAGACTTC; CDR3: CASRPGLAGPYGDF
D: TRBD2; size: NA; J: TRBJ2-7; V: TRBV5-4; DNA: TGTGCCAGCAGCGCCGGGACTAGCGGGAAATTGTACGAGCAGTACTTC; CDR3: CASSAGTSGKLYEQYF
D: NA; size: NA; J: TRBJ2-5; V: TRBV2; DNA: TGTGCCAGCAGTCAAAGAAGGGGCACGGCCCAAGAGACCCAGTACTTC; CDR3: CASSQRRGTAQETQYF
D: NA; size: NA; J: TRBJ1-5; V: TRBV28; DNA: TGTGCCAGCAGTTCCAGGGATCAGCCCCAGCATTTT; CDR3: CASSSRDQPQHF
D: NA; size: NA; J: TRBJ2-1; V: TRBV18; DNA: TGTGCCAGCTCACCAGACAGCCTCTCCTACAATGAGCAGTTCTTC; CDR3: CASSPDSLSYNEQFF
D: NA; size: NA; J: TRBJ1-2; V: TRBV5-6; DNA: TGTGCCAGCACCCTGGGGCCGAACGAGGGAGGGTATGGCTACACCTTC; CDR3: CASTLGPNEGGYGYTF
D: TRBD1; size: NA; J: TRBJ1-6; V: TRBV6-1; DNA: TGTGCCAGTCTAACAGGGGGTTATAATTCACCCCTCCACTTT; CDR3: CASLTGGYNSPLHF
D: NA; size: NA; J: TRBJ2-3; V: TRBV7-2; DNA: TGTGCCAGCAGCTCAGGATCTAGCACAGATACGCAGTATTTT; CDR3: CASSSGSSTDTQYF
D: TRBD2; size: NA; J: TRBJ2-3; V: TRBV2; DNA: TGTGCCTTCGGTGTCGGGGGGGGCACAGATACGCAGTATTTT; CDR3: CAFGVGGGTDTQYF
D: TRBD2; size: NA; J: TRBJ2-3; V: TRBV28; DNA: TGTGCCAGCAAGACTAGCGGGAGGCTACAAGATACGCAGTATTTT; CDR3: CASKTSGRLQDTQYF
D: TRBD1; size: NA; J: TRBJ2-2; V: TRBV18; DNA: TGTGCCAGCTCACCTACAGGGGCTAACACCGGGGAGCTGTTTTTT; CDR3: CASSPTGANTGELFF
D: TRBD2; size: NA; J: TRBJ2-3; V: TRBV6-1; DNA: TGTGCCAGCAGTGAAAGGACTAGCGGGACCACAGATACGCAGTATTTT; CDR3: CASSERTSGTTDTQYF
D: NA; size: few; J: TRBJ2-5; V: TRBV10-2; DNA: TGCGCCAGCAGTTCCTATTCTACTAAGACCCAGTACTTC; CDR3: CASSSYSTKTQYF
D: TRBD2; size: NA; J: TRBJ2-3; V: TRBV4-2; DNA: TGTGCCAGCAGCCAAGAGGACGGGGGAGGGCCGCCAGATACGCAGTATTTT; CDR3: CASSQEDGGGPPDTQYF
D: NA; size: NA; J: TRBJ2-5; V: TRBV27; DNA: TGTGCCAGCAGTTTAGGGGGGGGCATGGGAGAGACCCAGTACTTC; CDR3: CASSLGGGMGETQYF
D: TRBD2; size: NA; J: TRBJ2-7; V: TRBV27; DNA: TGTGCCAGCAGCCCGACTAGCGGGAGAGGGCAGTACGAGCAGTACTTC; CDR3: CASSPTSGRGQYEQYF
D: NA; size: once; J: TRBJ2-3; V: TRBV18; DNA: TGTGCCAGCTCACCACAAGGGAGTACTAGCACAGATACGCAGTATTTT; CDR3: CASSPQGSTSTDTQYF
D: TRBD2; size: NA; J: TRBJ2-7; V: TRBV29-1; DNA: TGCAGCGTGACTAGCTACTTAACCTACGAGCAGTACTTC; CDR3: CSVTSYLTYEQYF
D: TRBD2; size: NA; J: TRBJ2-1; V: TRBV7-8; DNA: TGTGCCAGCAGCTTAGTTAGCGGGATCTACAATGAGCAGTTCTTC; CDR3: CASSLVSGIYNEQFF
D: TRBD1; size: NA; J: TRBJ1-1; V: TRBV30; DNA: TGTGCCTGGAGAATAACCCCCGGGACAGGGGCGAATAACACTGAAGCTTTCTTT; CDR3: CAWRITPGTGANNTEAFF